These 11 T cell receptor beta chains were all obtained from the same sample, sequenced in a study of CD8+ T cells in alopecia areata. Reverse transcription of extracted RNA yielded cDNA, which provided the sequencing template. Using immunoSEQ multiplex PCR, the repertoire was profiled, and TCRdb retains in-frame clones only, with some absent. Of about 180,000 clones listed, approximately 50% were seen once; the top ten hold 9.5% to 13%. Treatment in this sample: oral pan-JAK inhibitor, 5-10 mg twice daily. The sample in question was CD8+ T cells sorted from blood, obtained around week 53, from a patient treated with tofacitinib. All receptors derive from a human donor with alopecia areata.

CDR3: CAWSEGAGYGYTF. The CDR3, as DNA: TGTGCCTGGAGTGAGGGGGCCGGCTATGGCTACACCTTC. The chain employs TRBV30 and TRBJ1-2; 7 bases are shared with TRBD1. CDR3 length equals 13 residues. The germline gives CDR1 GTSNPN, CDR2 SVGIG (reference sequence). V gave up 1 base and J gave up 4 bases; unmatched junction bases: 3.

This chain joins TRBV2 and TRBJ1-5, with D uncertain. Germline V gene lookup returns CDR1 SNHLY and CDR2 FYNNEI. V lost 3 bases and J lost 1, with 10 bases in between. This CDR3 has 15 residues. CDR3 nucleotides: TGTGCCAGCAGTGACCTGGGAATGAGCAATCAGCCCCAGCATTTT. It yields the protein CASSDLGMSNQPQHF.

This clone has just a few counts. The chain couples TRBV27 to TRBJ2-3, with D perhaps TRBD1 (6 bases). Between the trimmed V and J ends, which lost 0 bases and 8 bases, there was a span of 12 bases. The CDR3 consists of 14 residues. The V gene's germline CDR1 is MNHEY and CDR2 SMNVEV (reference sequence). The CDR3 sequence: CASSLSMGAGTQYF. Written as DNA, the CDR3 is TGTGCCAGCAGTTTATCGATGGGGGCGGGTACGCAGTATTTT.

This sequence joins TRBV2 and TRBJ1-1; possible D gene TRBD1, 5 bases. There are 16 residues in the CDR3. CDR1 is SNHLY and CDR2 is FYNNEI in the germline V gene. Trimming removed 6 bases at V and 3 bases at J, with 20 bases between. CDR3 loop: CASRYRVGERDTEAFF. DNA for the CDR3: TGTGCCAGCAGGTACCGGGTAGGGGAGCGGGACACTGAAGCTTTCTTT.

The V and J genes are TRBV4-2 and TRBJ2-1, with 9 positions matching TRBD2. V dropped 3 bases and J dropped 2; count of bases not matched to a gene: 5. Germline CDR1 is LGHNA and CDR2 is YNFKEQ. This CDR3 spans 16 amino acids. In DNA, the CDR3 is TGTGCCAGCAGCCATCCTAGCGGGGTGGCCTACAATGAGCAGTTCTTC. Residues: CASSHPSGVAYNEQFF.

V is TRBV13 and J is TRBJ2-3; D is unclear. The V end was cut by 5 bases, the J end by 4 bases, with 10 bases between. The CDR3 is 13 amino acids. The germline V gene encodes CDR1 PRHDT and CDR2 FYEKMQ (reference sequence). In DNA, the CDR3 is TGTGCCAGCAGCCCAGTAGTTGCAGATACGCAGTATTTT. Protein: CASSPVVADTQYF.

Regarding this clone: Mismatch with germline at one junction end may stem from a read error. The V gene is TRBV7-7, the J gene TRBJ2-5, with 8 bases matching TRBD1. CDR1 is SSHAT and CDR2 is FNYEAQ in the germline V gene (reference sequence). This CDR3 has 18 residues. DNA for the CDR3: TGTGCTAGCAGCTTAGGTTCAGGGGGCGGATTCTACCAAGAGACCCAGTACTTC. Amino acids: CASSLGSGGGFYQETQYF. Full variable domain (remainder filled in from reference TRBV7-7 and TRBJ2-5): GAGVSQSPRYKVTKRGQDVTLRCDPISSHATLYWYQQALGQGPEFLTYFNYEAQPDKSGLPSDRFSAERPEGSISTLTIQRTEQRDSAMYRCASSLGSGGGFYQETQYFGPGTRLLVL.

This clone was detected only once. In DNA, the CDR3 is TGTGCCAGCAGCTTAGACAAGGGGTTAATGGGAGAGACCCAGTACTTC. It yields the protein CASSLDKGLMGETQYF. The V and J genes are TRBV7-8 and TRBJ2-5, with D possibly matching TRBD1 (5 bases). The V gene lost 1 base and the J gene lost 4 bases, with 16 bases spanning the gap. The CDR3 has 16 amino acids. The germline V gene has CDR1 SGHVS and CDR2 FQNEAQ.

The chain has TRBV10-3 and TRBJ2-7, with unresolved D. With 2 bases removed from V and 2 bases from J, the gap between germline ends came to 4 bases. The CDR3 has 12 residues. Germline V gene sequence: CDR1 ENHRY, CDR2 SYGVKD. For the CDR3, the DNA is TGTGCCATCAGTGAGAGACCCTACGAGCAGTACTTC. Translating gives CAISERPYEQYF.

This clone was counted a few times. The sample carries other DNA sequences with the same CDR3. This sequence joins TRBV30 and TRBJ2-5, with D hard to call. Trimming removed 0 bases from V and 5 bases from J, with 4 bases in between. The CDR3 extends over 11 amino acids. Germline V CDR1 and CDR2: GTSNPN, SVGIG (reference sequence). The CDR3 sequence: CAWSVRETQYF. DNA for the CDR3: TGTGCCTGGAGTGTTCGGGAGACCCAGTACTTC.

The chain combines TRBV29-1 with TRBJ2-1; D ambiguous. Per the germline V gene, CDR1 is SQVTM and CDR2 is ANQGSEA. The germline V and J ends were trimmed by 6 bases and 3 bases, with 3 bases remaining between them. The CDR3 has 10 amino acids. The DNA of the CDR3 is TGCAGCGTGATCTACAATGAGCAGTTCTTC. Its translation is CSVIYNEQFF.